This entry describes one T cell receptor (beta chain). The source of the sample is a study of blood T cell repertoires in COVID-19. Study background: COVID-19 samples, acute and convalescent, were from the United States, Italy and Spain. T cells, B-cell-depleted T cells, or PBMCs supplied cDNA or gDNA.

Methods used by the authors: Quantification of nucleated cells was approximated via reference gene primer amplification. Some clones are missing from TCRdb's copy, which holds only in-frame ones; the method was immunoSEQ multiplex PCR. V, J and clone size are taken as reported in that table, and D and trimming were inferred from the DNA itself. The profile shows around 250,000 clones, about 82% of them singletons. The source of this sequence is a man older than 75 with acute or convalescent COVID-19. Source material: peripheral blood.

The CDR3 region is CASSLQDRGNTEAFF. The CDR3, as DNA: TGTGCCAGCAGCCTGCAGGACAGGGGGAACACTGAAGCTTTCTTT. The chain joins TRBV7-2 to TRBJ1-1; 9 positions agree with TRBD1. The germline CDR1 and CDR2 sequences are SGHTA and FQGNSA. J lost 1 base, V lost 5 bases, and 5 bases had no gene match. The CDR3 runs 15 residues.